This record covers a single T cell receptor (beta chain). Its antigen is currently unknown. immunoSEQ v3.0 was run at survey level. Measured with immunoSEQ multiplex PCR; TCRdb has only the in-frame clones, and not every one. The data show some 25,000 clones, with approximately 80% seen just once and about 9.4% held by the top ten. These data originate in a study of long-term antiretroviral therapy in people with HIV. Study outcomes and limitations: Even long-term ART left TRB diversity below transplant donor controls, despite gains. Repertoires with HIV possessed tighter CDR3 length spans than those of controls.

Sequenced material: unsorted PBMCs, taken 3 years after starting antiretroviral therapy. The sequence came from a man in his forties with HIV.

The CDR3 here is CASSPEYNSNQPQHF. DNA for the CDR3: TGTGCCAGTAGCCCCGAGTATAATAGCAATCAGCCCCAGCATTTT. V gene TRBV19 combines with J gene TRBJ1-5; D remains unclear. Germline CDR1 and CDR2: LNHDA and SQIVND (reference sequence). V dropped 6 bases and J dropped 0 bases, with 12 bases sitting between them. There are 15 residues in the CDR3.